These T cell receptor beta chains were read from a single sample in a study of T-cell reconstitution after alpha-beta-depleted transplantation in children. TCRdb recomputed calls from the PCR reads with MiXCR, one row per CDR3 protein. This table has roughly 100,000 distinct CDR3 sequences, around 5.9% appearing once. The sample in question was PBMCs, mostly from graft donor cells, obtained 60 days after TCRalphabeta/CD19-depleted stem cell transplant. The source is a female patient aged 2-10 years who had a stem cell transplant for Fanconi anemia, so the T cells may come from the graft donor. Each CDR3 is given with its conserved first and last residue. The order of the fields is J gene, clone size, D gene, CDR3 length, V gene, CDR3 protein, CDR3 DNA. The D gene is left open where the match is weak. Clone size is not always given. Where it is, it says once, few, many or a class for expanded clones.

j_call: TRBJ2-3; clone_size: few; d_call: TRBD2; cdr3_length: 15; v_call: TRBV20-1; cdr3_aa: CSARASGSRGDTQYF; cdr3_nt: TGCAGTGCTAGGGCTAGCGGGAGTCGGGGAGATACGCAGTATTTT
j_call: TRBJ1-6; clone_size: few; d_call: -; cdr3_length: 16; v_call: TRBV19; cdr3_aa: CASSMEPGRLNSPLHF; cdr3_nt: TGTGCCAGTAGTATGGAACCGGGACGGTTGAATTCACCCCTCCACTTT
j_call: TRBJ2-1; clone_size: many; d_call: -; cdr3_length: 14; v_call: TRBV14; cdr3_aa: CASSQGYSYNEQFF; cdr3_nt: TGTGCCAGCAGCCAGGGGTACTCCTACAATGAGCAGTTCTTC
j_call: TRBJ2-7; clone_size: -; d_call: -; cdr3_length: 17; v_call: TRBV5-6; cdr3_aa: CASSLKWAGETYYEQYF; cdr3_nt: TGTGCCAGCAGCTTGAAATGGGCAGGGGAAACCTACTACGAGCAGTACTTC
j_call: TRBJ2-1; clone_size: many; d_call: TRBD1; cdr3_length: 16; v_call: TRBV10-3; cdr3_aa: CAIREEQGTGYNEQFF; cdr3_nt: TGTGCCATCAGAGAAGAACAAGGGACAGGGTACAATGAGCAGTTCTTC
j_call: TRBJ1-2; clone_size: many; d_call: TRBD1; cdr3_length: 16; v_call: TRBV29-1; cdr3_aa: CSVAGVVGQDNYGYTF; cdr3_nt: TGCAGCGTTGCCGGGGTCGTAGGACAGGATAACTATGGCTACACCTTC
j_call: TRBJ2-7; clone_size: many; d_call: -; cdr3_length: 11; v_call: TRBV29-1; cdr3_aa: CSVTVTYEQYF; cdr3_nt: TGCAGCGTGACAGTTACCTACGAGCAGTACTTC
j_call: TRBJ2-5; clone_size: many; d_call: -; cdr3_length: 14; v_call: TRBV3-1; cdr3_aa: CASSTHLAQETQYF; cdr3_nt: TGTGCCAGCAGTACTCACCTAGCGCAAGAGACCCAGTACTTC
j_call: TRBJ2-3; clone_size: many; d_call: -; cdr3_length: 15; v_call: TRBV5-1; cdr3_aa: CASSLLTPSTDTQYF; cdr3_nt: TGCGCCAGCAGCTTGTTAACTCCTAGCACAGATACGCAGTATTTT
j_call: TRBJ2-5; clone_size: many; d_call: -; cdr3_length: 12; v_call: TRBV5-1; cdr3_aa: CASSLAMETQYF; cdr3_nt: TGCGCCAGCAGCTTGGCCATGGAGACCCAGTACTTC
j_call: TRBJ1-2; clone_size: few; d_call: -; cdr3_length: 15; v_call: TRBV6-5; cdr3_aa: CASSYATGGYYGYTF; cdr3_nt: TGTGCCAGCAGTTACGCGACCGGGGGATACTATGGCTACACCTTC
j_call: TRBJ1-2; clone_size: few; d_call: TRBD1; cdr3_length: 14; v_call: TRBV28; cdr3_aa: CASSYDRVPNGYTF; cdr3_nt: TGTGCCAGCAGCTACGACAGGGTGCCTAATGGCTACACCTTC
j_call: TRBJ2-5; clone_size: -; d_call: -; cdr3_length: 14; v_call: TRBV10-3; cdr3_aa: CAISVAGDPETQYF; cdr3_nt: TGTGCCATCAGTGTAGCAGGGGACCCAGAGACCCAGTACTTC
j_call: TRBJ2-7; clone_size: many; d_call: TRBD1; cdr3_length: 13; v_call: TRBV12-3/TRBV12-4; cdr3_aa: CASRLGTAYEQYF; cdr3_nt: TGTGCCAGCAGACTAGGGACAGCCTACGAGCAGTACTTC
j_call: TRBJ2-3; clone_size: many; d_call: -; cdr3_length: 16; v_call: TRBV11-2; cdr3_aa: CASSLSGGQGTDTQYF; cdr3_nt: TGTGCCAGCAGCTTATCAGGCGGTCAGGGCACAGATACGCAGTATTTT
j_call: TRBJ2-2; clone_size: many; d_call: -; cdr3_length: 17; v_call: TRBV5-1; cdr3_aa: CASSLPPGTANTGELFF; cdr3_nt: TGCGCCAGCAGCTTGCCCCCCGGGACGGCGAACACCGGGGAGCTGTTTTTT
j_call: TRBJ1-3; clone_size: many; d_call: -; cdr3_length: 17; v_call: TRBV18; cdr3_aa: CASSPRAGQNSGNTIYF; cdr3_nt: TGTGCCAGCTCACCACGGGCAGGACAAAACTCTGGAAACACCATATATTTT
j_call: TRBJ2-1; clone_size: many; d_call: -; cdr3_length: 13; v_call: TRBV12-3/TRBV12-4; cdr3_aa: CASSRGGWDEQFF; cdr3_nt: TGTGCCAGCAGTCGAGGCGGGTGGGATGAGCAGTTCTTC
j_call: TRBJ2-5; clone_size: many; d_call: TRBD2; cdr3_length: 15; v_call: TRBV15; cdr3_aa: CATSNPSGGRETQYF; cdr3_nt: TGTGCCACCAGCAATCCTAGCGGGGGGCGGGAGACCCAGTACTTC
j_call: TRBJ2-1; clone_size: -; d_call: TRBD1; cdr3_length: 21; v_call: TRBV28; cdr3_aa: CASYSSHRGRFGSPQYNEQFF; cdr3_nt: TGTGCCAGCTACAGCTCCCACAGGGGGCGCTTCGGGAGTCCCCAATACAATGAGCAGTTCTTC
j_call: TRBJ2-1; clone_size: many; d_call: -; cdr3_length: 17; v_call: TRBV7-3; cdr3_aa: CASSLMGLWGSYNEQFF; cdr3_nt: TGTGCCAGCAGCTTAATGGGGTTATGGGGCTCCTACAATGAGCAGTTCTTC
j_call: TRBJ2-3; clone_size: many; d_call: -; cdr3_length: 13; v_call: TRBV6-2/TRBV6-3; cdr3_aa: CATGPSIGDTQYF; cdr3_nt: TGTGCCACCGGGCCGTCGATCGGGGATACGCAGTATTTT
j_call: TRBJ2-7; clone_size: -; d_call: TRBD1; cdr3_length: 13; v_call: TRBV7-9; cdr3_aa: CASRWTGAYEQYF; cdr3_nt: TGTGCCAGCAGATGGACAGGGGCCTACGAGCAGTACTTC
j_call: TRBJ2-2; clone_size: many; d_call: TRBD1; cdr3_length: 13; v_call: TRBV28; cdr3_aa: CASSRQGGGELFF; cdr3_nt: TGTGCCAGCAGCAGACAGGGGGGCGGGGAGCTGTTTTTT
j_call: TRBJ2-1; clone_size: -; d_call: -; cdr3_length: 15; v_call: TRBV7-4; cdr3_aa: CASCWQISSYNEQFF; cdr3_nt: TGTGCCAGCTGCTGGCAGATCAGCTCCTACAATGAGCAGTTCTTC
j_call: TRBJ2-2; clone_size: many; d_call: -; cdr3_length: 14; v_call: TRBV29-1; cdr3_aa: CSVVTPSGTGELFF; cdr3_nt: TGCAGCGTTGTAACGCCCAGTGGGACCGGGGAGCTGTTTTTT
j_call: TRBJ2-5; clone_size: many; d_call: TRBD2; cdr3_length: 16; v_call: TRBV28; cdr3_aa: CASSHKSGSRRETQYF; cdr3_nt: TGTGCCAGCAGTCATAAGAGCGGGAGCAGGAGAGAGACCCAGTACTTC
j_call: TRBJ2-3; clone_size: many; d_call: -; cdr3_length: 15; v_call: TRBV20-1; cdr3_aa: CSARTLRRSTDTQYF; cdr3_nt: TGCAGTGCTAGGACTCTTAGGAGAAGCACAGATACGCAGTATTTT
j_call: TRBJ1-2; clone_size: many; d_call: -; cdr3_length: 14; v_call: TRBV28; cdr3_aa: CASTYQGRPSGYTF; cdr3_nt: TGTGCCAGCACCTACCAGGGGCGGCCGTCAGGCTACACCTTC
j_call: TRBJ1-6; clone_size: many; d_call: TRBD1; cdr3_length: 15; v_call: TRBV9; cdr3_aa: CASSVRDRGYSPLHF; cdr3_nt: TGTGCCAGCAGCGTTCGGGACAGGGGTTATTCACCCCTCCACTTT
j_call: TRBJ2-4; clone_size: many; d_call: -; cdr3_length: 13; v_call: TRBV29-1; cdr3_aa: CSVSTGKKDIQYF; cdr3_nt: TGCAGCGTCTCCACCGGGAAAAAGGACATTCAGTACTTC
j_call: TRBJ2-7; clone_size: many; d_call: TRBD1; cdr3_length: 14; v_call: TRBV7-9; cdr3_aa: CASSIRDRALEQYF; cdr3_nt: TGTGCCAGCAGCATCCGGGACAGGGCCCTCGAGCAGTACTTC
j_call: TRBJ2-1; clone_size: many; d_call: -; cdr3_length: 12; v_call: TRBV5-5; cdr3_aa: CASSSALTEQFF; cdr3_nt: TGTGCCAGCAGCTCCGCGTTGACTGAGCAGTTCTTC
j_call: TRBJ2-3; clone_size: many; d_call: -; cdr3_length: 14; v_call: TRBV4-1; cdr3_aa: CASSQAFAGDTQYF; cdr3_nt: TGCGCCAGCAGCCAAGCGTTCGCGGGAGATACGCAGTATTTT
j_call: TRBJ2-2; clone_size: -; d_call: TRBD2; cdr3_length: 18; v_call: TRBV18; cdr3_aa: CASSPLTSGGANTGELFF; cdr3_nt: TGTGCCAGCTCACCATTGACTAGCGGGGGCGCGAACACCGGGGAGCTGTTTTTT
j_call: TRBJ2-1; clone_size: few; d_call: TRBD1; cdr3_length: 17; v_call: TRBV28; cdr3_aa: CASSLWVGTGGRKNEFF; cdr3_nt: TGTGCCAGCAGTTTGTGGGTGGGGACAGGGGGCCGAAAGAACGAGTTCTTC
j_call: TRBJ2-7; clone_size: -; d_call: TRBD1; cdr3_length: 16; v_call: TRBV7-3; cdr3_aa: CASSLSSRGLPYEQYF; cdr3_nt: TGTGCCAGCAGCTTAAGCTCCAGGGGGCTCCCGTACGAGCAGTACTTC
j_call: TRBJ2-1; clone_size: few; d_call: -; cdr3_length: 16; v_call: TRBV11-2; cdr3_aa: CASSLWAESSYNEQFF; cdr3_nt: TGTGCCAGCAGCTTATGGGCGGAGAGCTCCTACAATGAGCAGTTCTTC
j_call: TRBJ2-7; clone_size: many; d_call: -; cdr3_length: 13; v_call: TRBV2; cdr3_aa: CASKRDSLYEQYF; cdr3_nt: TGTGCCAGCAAGCGGGACAGCCTCTACGAGCAGTACTTC
j_call: TRBJ2-7; clone_size: few; d_call: -; cdr3_length: 14; v_call: TRBV5-1; cdr3_aa: CASSQRTANYEQYF; cdr3_nt: TGCGCCAGCAGCCAACGGACAGCGAACTACGAGCAGTACTTC
j_call: TRBJ2-2; clone_size: few; d_call: -; cdr3_length: 17; v_call: TRBV5-1; cdr3_aa: CASSSLKELPNTGELFF; cdr3_nt: TGCGCCAGCAGCTCCCTTAAGGAGCTCCCGAACACCGGGGAGCTGTTTTTT
j_call: TRBJ1-2; clone_size: -; d_call: TRBD1; cdr3_length: 16; v_call: TRBV20-1; cdr3_aa: CSARVFPGQGKDGYTF; cdr3_nt: TGCAGTGCTAGAGTCTTTCCGGGACAGGGGAAAGATGGCTACACCTTC
j_call: TRBJ2-3; clone_size: few; d_call: -; cdr3_length: 13; v_call: TRBV12-5; cdr3_aa: CASGKGGADTQYF; cdr3_nt: TGTGCTAGTGGCAAAGGAGGAGCAGATACGCAGTATTTT
j_call: TRBJ2-5; clone_size: -; d_call: TRBD1; cdr3_length: 15; v_call: TRBV6-1; cdr3_aa: CASRAQGARRETQYF; cdr3_nt: TGTGCCAGCAGAGCGCAGGGGGCGCGAAGGGAGACCCAGTACTTC
j_call: TRBJ1-5; clone_size: many; d_call: -; cdr3_length: 10; v_call: TRBV10-3; cdr3_aa: CAINPGDQHF; cdr3_nt: TGTGCCATTAATCCCGGAGACCAGCATTTT
j_call: TRBJ2-3; clone_size: many; d_call: TRBD2; cdr3_length: 15; v_call: TRBV11-2; cdr3_aa: CASRKREAVTDTQYF; cdr3_nt: TGTGCCAGCAGAAAGCGGGAGGCCGTGACAGATACGCAGTATTTT
j_call: TRBJ1-1; clone_size: -; d_call: -; cdr3_length: 14; v_call: TRBV18; cdr3_aa: CASSSLQGNTEAFF; cdr3_nt: TGTGCCAGCTCATCCTTACAGGGGAACACTGAAGCTTTCTTT
j_call: TRBJ2-3; clone_size: many; d_call: -; cdr3_length: 14; v_call: TRBV20-1; cdr3_aa: CSARRRGQEDTQYF; cdr3_nt: TGCAGTGCTAGAAGGAGGGGGCAGGAGGATACGCAGTATTTT
j_call: TRBJ1-4; clone_size: many; d_call: TRBD1; cdr3_length: 14; v_call: TRBV29-1; cdr3_aa: CSAWNRGRNEKLFF; cdr3_nt: TGCAGCGCATGGAACAGGGGGCGTAATGAAAAACTGTTTTTT
j_call: TRBJ2-7; clone_size: many; d_call: TRBD2; cdr3_length: 15; v_call: TRBV5-1; cdr3_aa: CASSLMSGGPYEQYF; cdr3_nt: TGCGCCAGCAGCTTGATGTCGGGAGGGCCCTACGAGCAGTACTTC
j_call: TRBJ2-1; clone_size: many; d_call: TRBD2; cdr3_length: 15; v_call: TRBV20-1; cdr3_aa: CSARALAGTYNEQFF; cdr3_nt: TGCAGTGCTAGAGCGCTAGCGGGGACCTACAATGAGCAGTTCTTC
j_call: TRBJ2-5; clone_size: many; d_call: -; cdr3_length: 15; v_call: TRBV27; cdr3_aa: CASSLRRVVGETQYF; cdr3_nt: TGTGCCAGCAGTCTGCGGCGAGTCGTGGGAGAGACCCAGTACTTC